This T cell receptor beta chain was sequenced in a study of cytomegalovirus exposure and HLA in healthy donors. Study-level findings and limits: When analyzed later, the rates of TCR association showed variation by HLA locus, with DRB1 the most and HLA-C the fewest. An analysis that was carried out later associated 15,000 to 20,000 TCR beta sequences with HLA alleles at 0.05 false discovery rate. Analysis was carried out at a later point, and it linked a missense DCLRE1C variant to TCR beta V- and J-gene trimming.

The CDR3 extends over 14 amino acids. Germline CDR1 SGDLS, CDR2 YYNGEE. V lost 0 bases and J lost 1, with 6 bases in between. The PCR employed 60 Vbeta primers together with 13 Jbeta primers. Data came from immunoSEQ multiplex PCR; TCRdb stores just in-frame clones and leaves some out. This sample has 150,000 to 200,000 clones, with 75% found just once. A note on this clone: Its antigen is currently unknown.

Material: PBMCs. The chain recombines TRBV9 with TRBJ2-3; no reliable D call. This receptor was identified in a woman in her 40s in good health and CMV-seropositive. The CDR3 here is CASSVAAGTDTQYF. CDR3 nucleotides: TGTGCCAGCAGCGTAGCCGCGGGCACAGATACGCAGTATTTT.